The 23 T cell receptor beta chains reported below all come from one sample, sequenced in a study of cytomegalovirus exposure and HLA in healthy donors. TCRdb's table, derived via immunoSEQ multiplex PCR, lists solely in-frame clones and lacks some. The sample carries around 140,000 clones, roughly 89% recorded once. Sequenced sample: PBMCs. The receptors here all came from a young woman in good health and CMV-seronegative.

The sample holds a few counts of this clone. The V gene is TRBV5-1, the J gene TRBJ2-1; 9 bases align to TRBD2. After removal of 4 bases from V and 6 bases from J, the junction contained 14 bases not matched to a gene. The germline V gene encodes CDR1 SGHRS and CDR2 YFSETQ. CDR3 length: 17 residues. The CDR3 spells CASSLVNSGGWGNEQFF. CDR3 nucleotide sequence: TGCGCCAGCAGCCTTGTAAATAGCGGGGGTTGGGGCAATGAGCAGTTCTTC.

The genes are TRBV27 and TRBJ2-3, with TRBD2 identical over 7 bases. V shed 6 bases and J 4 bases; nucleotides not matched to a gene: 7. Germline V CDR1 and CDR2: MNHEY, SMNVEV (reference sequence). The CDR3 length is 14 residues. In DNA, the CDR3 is TGTGCCAGCAGAATAGGACTAGGAGCAGATACGCAGTATTTT. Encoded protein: CASRIGLGADTQYF.

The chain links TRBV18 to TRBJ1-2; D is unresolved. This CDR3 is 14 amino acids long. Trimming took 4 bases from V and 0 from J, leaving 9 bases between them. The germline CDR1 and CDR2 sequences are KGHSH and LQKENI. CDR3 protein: CASSRETSNYGYTF. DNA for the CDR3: TGTGCCAGCTCACGCGAAACGTCTAACTATGGCTACACCTTC.

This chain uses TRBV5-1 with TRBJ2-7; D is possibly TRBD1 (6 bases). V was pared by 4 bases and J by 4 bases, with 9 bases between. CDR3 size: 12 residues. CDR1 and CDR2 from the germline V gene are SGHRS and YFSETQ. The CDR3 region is CASSRTAYEQYF. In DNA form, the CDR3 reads TGCGCCAGCAGCCGGACAGCTTACGAGCAGTACTTC.

The CDR3 reads CASSLGGGQFSPLHF. CDR3 sequence (DNA): TGTGCCAGCAGCTTAGGAGGGGGACAGTTTTCACCCCTCCACTTT. The rearrangement links TRBV7-3 to TRBJ1-6; 7 positions agree with TRBD1. Germline V CDR1 and CDR2: SGHTA, FQGTGA. Trimming took 2 bases from V and 9 from J; bases not matched to a gene: 7. This CDR3 region has 15 residues.

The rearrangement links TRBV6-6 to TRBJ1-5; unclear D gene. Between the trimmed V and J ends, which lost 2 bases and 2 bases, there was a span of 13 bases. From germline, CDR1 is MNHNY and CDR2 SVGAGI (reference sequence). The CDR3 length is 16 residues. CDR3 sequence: CASSYPQRGGNQPQHF. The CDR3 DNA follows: TGTGCCAGCAGTTACCCTCAGCGAGGAGGCAATCAGCCCCAGCATTTT.

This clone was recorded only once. The CDR3 bases are TGTGCCAGCAGTTTAAAGTCCAGCACCGGGGAGCTGTTTTTT. Translated, it gives CASSLKSSTGELFF. V gene TRBV27 combines with J gene TRBJ2-2; D is ambiguous. V was pared by 2 bases and J by 4 bases, with 8 bases between. In germline, CDR1 is MNHEY, CDR2 SMNVEV (reference sequence). The CDR3 runs to 14 residues.

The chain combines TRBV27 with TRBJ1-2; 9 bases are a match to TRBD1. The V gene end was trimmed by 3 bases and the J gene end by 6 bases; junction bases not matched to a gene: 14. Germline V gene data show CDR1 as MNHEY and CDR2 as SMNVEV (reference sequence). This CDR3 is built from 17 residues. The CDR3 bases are TGTGCCAGCAGTTTCCTCACTAACGACAGGGGGAGGAATGGCTACACCTTC. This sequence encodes CASSFLTNDRGRNGYTF.

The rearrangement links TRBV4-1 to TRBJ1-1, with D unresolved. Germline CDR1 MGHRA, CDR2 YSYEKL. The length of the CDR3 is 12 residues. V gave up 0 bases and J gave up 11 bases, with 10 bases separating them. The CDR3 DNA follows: TGCGCCAGCAGCCAAGAGGCCACGGGGGCTTTCTTT. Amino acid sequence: CASSQEATGAFF.

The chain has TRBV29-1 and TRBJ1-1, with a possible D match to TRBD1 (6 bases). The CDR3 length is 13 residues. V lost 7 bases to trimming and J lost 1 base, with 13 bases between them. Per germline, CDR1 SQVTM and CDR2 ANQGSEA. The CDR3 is CSAEGDSNTEAFF. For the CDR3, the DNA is TGCAGCGCCGAGGGGGATTCGAACACTGAAGCTTTCTTT.

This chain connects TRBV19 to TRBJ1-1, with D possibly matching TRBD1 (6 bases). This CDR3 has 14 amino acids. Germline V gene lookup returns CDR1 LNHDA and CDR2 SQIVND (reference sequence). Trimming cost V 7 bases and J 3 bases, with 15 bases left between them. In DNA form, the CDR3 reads TGTGCCAGTACGCCCCGTCCAGGGGACACTGAAGCTTTCTTT. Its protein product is CASTPRPGDTEAFF.

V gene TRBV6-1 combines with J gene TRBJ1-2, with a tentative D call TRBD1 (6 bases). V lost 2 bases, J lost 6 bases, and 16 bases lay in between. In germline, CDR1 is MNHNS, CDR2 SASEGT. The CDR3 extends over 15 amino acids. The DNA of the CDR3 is TGTGCCAGCAGTGAAATTGACGACAGGCTGGATGGCTACACCTTC. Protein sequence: CASSEIDDRLDGYTF.

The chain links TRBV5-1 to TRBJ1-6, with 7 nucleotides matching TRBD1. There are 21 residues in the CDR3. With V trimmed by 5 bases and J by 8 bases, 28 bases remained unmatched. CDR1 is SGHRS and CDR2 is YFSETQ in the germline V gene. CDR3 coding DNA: TGCGCCAGCAGTCGAACCTGGCCACCTTATGCGGGACAGCAGCTTGATTCACCCCTCCACTTT. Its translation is CASSRTWPPYAGQQLDSPLHF.

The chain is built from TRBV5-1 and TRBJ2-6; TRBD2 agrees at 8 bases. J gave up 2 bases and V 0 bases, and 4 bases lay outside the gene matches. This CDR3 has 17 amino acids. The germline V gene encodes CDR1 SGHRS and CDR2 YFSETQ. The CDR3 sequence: CASSLDGGAAGANVLTF. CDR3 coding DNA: TGCGCCAGCAGCTTGGACGGGGGGGCGGCTGGGGCCAACGTCCTGACTTTC.

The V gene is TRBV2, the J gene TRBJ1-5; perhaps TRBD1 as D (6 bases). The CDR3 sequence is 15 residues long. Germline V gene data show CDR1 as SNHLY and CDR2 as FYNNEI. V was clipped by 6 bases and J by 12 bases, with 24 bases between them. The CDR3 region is CASRGLQGGGILQHF. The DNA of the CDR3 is TGTGCCAGCAGGGGACTGCAGGGAGGGGGGATTCTCCAGCATTTT.

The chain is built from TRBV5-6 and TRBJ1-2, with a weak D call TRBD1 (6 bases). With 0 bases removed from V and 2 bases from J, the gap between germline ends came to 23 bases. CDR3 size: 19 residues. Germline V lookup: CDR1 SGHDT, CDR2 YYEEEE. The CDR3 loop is CASSLAVGGPEGTNYGYTF. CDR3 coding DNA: TGTGCCAGCAGCTTGGCCGTGGGGGGGCCCGAGGGGACCAACTATGGCTACACCTTC. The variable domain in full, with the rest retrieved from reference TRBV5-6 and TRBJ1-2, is DAGVTQSPTHLIKTRGQQVTLRCSPKSGHDTVSWYQQALGQGPQFIFQYYEEEERQRGNFPDRFSGHQFPNYSSELNVNALLLGDSALYLCASSLAVGGPEGTNYGYTFGSGTRLTVV.

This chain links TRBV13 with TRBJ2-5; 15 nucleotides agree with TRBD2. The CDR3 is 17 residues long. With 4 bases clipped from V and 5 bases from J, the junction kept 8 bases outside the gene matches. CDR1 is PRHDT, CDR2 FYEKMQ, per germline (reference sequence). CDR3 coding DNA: TGTGCCAGCAGCTCGCCAGGGACTAGCGGGGGGCAGGAGACCCAGTACTTC. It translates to CASSSPGTSGGQETQYF.

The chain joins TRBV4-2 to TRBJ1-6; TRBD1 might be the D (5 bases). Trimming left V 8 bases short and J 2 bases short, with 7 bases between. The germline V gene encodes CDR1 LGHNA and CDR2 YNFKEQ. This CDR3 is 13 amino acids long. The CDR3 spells CASQGAYNSPLHF. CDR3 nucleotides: TGTGCCAGCCAGGGCGCCTATAATTCACCCCTCCACTTT.

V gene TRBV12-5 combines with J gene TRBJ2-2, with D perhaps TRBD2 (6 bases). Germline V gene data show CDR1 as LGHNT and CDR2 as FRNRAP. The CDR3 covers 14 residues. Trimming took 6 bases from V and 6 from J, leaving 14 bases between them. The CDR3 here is CASGSSLAPGELFF. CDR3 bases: TGTGCTAGTGGCTCCTCACTAGCCCCCGGGGAGCTGTTTTTT.

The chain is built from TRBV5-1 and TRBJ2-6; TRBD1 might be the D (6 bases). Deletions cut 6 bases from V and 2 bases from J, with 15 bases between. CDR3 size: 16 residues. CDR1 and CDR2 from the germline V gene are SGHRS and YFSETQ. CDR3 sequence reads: CASTLQGSPGANVLTF. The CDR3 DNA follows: TGCGCCAGCACCCTACAGGGTTCGCCTGGGGCCAACGTCCTGACTTTC. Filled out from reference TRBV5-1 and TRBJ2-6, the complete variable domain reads KAGVTQTPRYLIKTRGQQVTLSCSPISGHRSVSWYQQTPGQGLQFLFEYFSETQRNKGNFPGRFSGRQFSNSRSEMNVSTLELGDSALYLCASTLQGSPGANVLTFGAGSRLTVL.

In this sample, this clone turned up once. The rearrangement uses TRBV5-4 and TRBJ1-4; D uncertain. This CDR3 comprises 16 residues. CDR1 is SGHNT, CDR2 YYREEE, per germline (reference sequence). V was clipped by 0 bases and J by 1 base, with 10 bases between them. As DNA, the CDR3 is TGTGCCAGCAGCTTGGCTGTCGGGATAACTAATGAAAAACTGTTTTTT. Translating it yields CASSLAVGITNEKLFF.

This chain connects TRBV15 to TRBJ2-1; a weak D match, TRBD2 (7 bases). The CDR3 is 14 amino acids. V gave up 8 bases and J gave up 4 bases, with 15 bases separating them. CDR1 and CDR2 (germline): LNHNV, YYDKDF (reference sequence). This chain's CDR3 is CATSGGPLYNEQFF. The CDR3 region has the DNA TGTGCCACCTCCGGGGGGCCCTTATACAATGAGCAGTTCTTC.

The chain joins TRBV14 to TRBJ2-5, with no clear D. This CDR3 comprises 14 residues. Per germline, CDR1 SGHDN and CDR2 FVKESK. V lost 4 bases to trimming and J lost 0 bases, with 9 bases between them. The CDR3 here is CASSPSRYQETQYF. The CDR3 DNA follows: TGTGCCAGCAGCCCCAGCAGGTACCAAGAGACCCAGTACTTC.